The table lists the clone carrying this T cell receptor (beta chain) with a few counts. Its matching antigen is unknown. The sample is drawn from a study of identical twins. Study findings and constraints: Modelling approaches yielded underestimates of out-of-frame TCR alpha sharing between monozygotic twins.

The CDR3 loop spans 15 amino acids. The germline V and J ends were trimmed by 0 bases and 9 bases, with 18 bases remaining between them. Germline V gene lookup returns CDR1 DFQATT and CDR2 SNEGSKA (reference sequence). Unique molecular identifiers were in the cDNA, with template-switch universal primer binding. MiXCR was run by TCRdb on the 5' RACE reads, yielding one entry per CDR3 protein. The sample lists fewer than 900,000 distinct CDR3 sequences; about 20% were seen once. The data also belong to a second study, concerning T cells expressing NK-cell markers. Per that paper: HCMV serostatus: most of the eight sequenced donors positive, one negative. The same clonotypes also predominated in the CD3+CD56-NKG2C+ fraction of four donors.

V and J are TRBV20-1 and TRBJ1-5, with D possibly TRBD1 on 6 matching bases. The clonotype comes from a woman between 18 and 29 years old in good health. The specimen was PBMCs. The chain's CDR3 is CSARDHRDPIGPQHF. Here the CDR3 DNA reads TGCAGTGCTAGAGATCACAGGGACCCAATAGGGCCCCAGCATTTT.